The 29 T cell receptor beta chains below all came from one sample that was sequenced in a study of vaccination and CD4 T cells after COVID-19. Stated treatment: roughly 11-day PBMC culture with coronavirus spike peptide pools or control peptides (ViraFEST assay). Their target antigens are unknown. The Oncomine TCR Beta short-read assay was what sequenced the DNA obtained from cultured CD4+ T cells. Each CDR3 protein gets one entry after TCRdb re-called the PCR reads with MiXCR. Among more than 12,000 distinct CDR3 sequences, under 65% were seen once, and the ten largest hold 8% to 9%. The specimen was CD4+ T cells from blood, cultured in vitro. These receptors came from a human donor who had recovered from COVID-19.

This chain connects TRBV5-1 to TRBJ1-1; D is uncertain. In germline, CDR1 is SGHRS, CDR2 YFSETQ. The CDR3 has 14 amino acids. Trimming stripped 0 bases from V and 4 bases from J, with 10 bases between. The CDR3 protein is CASSLDWVSTEAFF. As DNA, the CDR3 is TGCGCCAGCAGCTTGGATTGGGTTTCCACTGAAGCTTTCTTT.

The chain recombines TRBV6-2 or TRBV6-3 with TRBJ1-5, with 7 bases matching TRBD1. CDR1 MNHEY and CDR2 SVGEGT come from the germline V gene. This CDR3 is built from 19 residues. Unmatched junction bases numbered 19, after V lost 2 bases and J lost 6 bases. CDR3 protein: CASSYRVRGGREVSQPQHF. The CDR3 nucleotides are TGTGCCAGCAGTTACAGGGTCAGAGGGGGCAGGGAGGTAAGTCAGCCCCAGCATTTT.

The chain carries TRBV20-1 and TRBJ2-7; 8 nucleotides line up with TRBD1. Trimming removed 0 bases from V and 3 bases from J; junction bases left unmatched: 7. The CDR3 sequence is 15 residues long. CDR1 is DFQATT, CDR2 SNEGSKA, per germline (reference sequence). CDR3 region: CSARDGQGSFYEQYF. CDR3 nucleotide sequence: TGCAGTGCTAGAGACGGACAGGGCTCTTTCTACGAGCAGTACTTC.

The chain carries TRBV28 and TRBJ1-1; D may be TRBD1 (5 bases). Deletions cut 6 bases from V and 5 bases from J, with 19 bases between. The germline gives CDR1 MDHEN, CDR2 SYDVKM. The CDR3 is 15 amino acids. CDR3 loop: CASRPQGLGRTEAFF. As DNA, the CDR3 is TGTGCCAGCAGGCCGCAGGGTTTGGGGCGAACTGAAGCTTTCTTT.

The CDR3, as DNA: TGTGCCACCAGTGATCCGGACAGGGGGCAGGGAGAGACCCAGTACTTC. It translates to CATSDPDRGQGETQYF. The chain uses TRBV24-1 and TRBJ2-5; 11 positions match TRBD1. The CDR3 length is 16 residues. Trimming took 3 bases from V and 4 from J; bases not matched to a gene: 6. Germline-derived CDR1 and CDR2 are KGHDR and SFDVKD.

The chain couples TRBV5-4 to TRBJ2-7; no firm D call. The length of the CDR3 is 13 residues. Between the trimmed V and J ends, which lost 0 bases and 6 bases, there was a span of 10 bases. CDR1 SGHNT and CDR2 YYREEE come from the germline V gene (reference sequence). CDR3 amino acids: CASSLAHGLEQYF. CDR3 bases: TGTGCCAGCAGCTTGGCCCACGGGCTCGAGCAGTACTTC.

This clonotype has only a few counts. The chain links TRBV28 to TRBJ2-1; D is tentatively TRBD1 or TRBD2 (6 bases each). Germline loops: CDR1 MDHEN, CDR2 SYDVKM. The CDR3 length is 14 residues. Trimming pared 5 bases from V and 8 bases from J, leaving 16 bases between. The CDR3 sequence is CASSPGAGSHEQFF. CDR3 bases: TGTGCCAGCAGTCCGGGGGCGGGTTCGCATGAGCAGTTCTTC.

The chain has TRBV15 and TRBJ2-3, with 7 nucleotides matching TRBD1. Germline CDR1 reads LNHNV; CDR2 reads YYDKDF (reference sequence). After removal of 2 bases from V and 3 bases from J, the junction contained 2 bases not matched to a gene. The CDR3 is 14 residues long. CDR3 in amino acids: CATSRRGQTDTQYF. Written as DNA, the CDR3 is TGTGCCACCAGCAGAAGGGGACAGACAGATACGCAGTATTTT. The complete variable domain, with remaining parts taken from reference TRBV15 and TRBJ2-3, reads DAMVIQNPRYQVTQFGKPVTLSCSQTLNHNVMYWYQQKSSQAPKLLFHYYDKDFNNEADTPDNFQSRRPNTSFCFLDIRSPGLGDTAMYLCATSRRGQTDTQYFGPGTRLTVL.

The V call is TRBV19, the J call TRBJ1-4, with D perhaps TRBD1 (6 bases). This CDR3 region has 15 residues. Germline V CDR1 and CDR2: LNHDA, SQIVND (reference sequence). V dropped 1 base and J dropped 5 bases, with 11 bases sitting between them. The CDR3 region has the DNA TGTGCCAGTAGTATAGTTTTGGGGGCGAATGAAAAACTGTTTTTT. Translated, it gives CASSIVLGANEKLFF.

The chain couples TRBV6-4 to TRBJ1-6, with a possible D match to TRBD1 (6 bases). Germline CDR1 MRHNA, CDR2 SNTAGT. The V end was cut by 8 bases, the J end by 9 bases, with 17 bases between. CDR3 length equals 14 residues. CDR3 sequence: CASPLETGSSPLHF. As DNA, the CDR3 is TGTGCCAGCCCGTTGGAGACAGGTAGTTCACCCCTCCACTTT.

This clonotype was picked up a small number of times. The chain combines TRBV12-3 or TRBV12-4 with TRBJ2-3; TRBD2 agrees at 7 bases. The CDR3 has 14 residues. V was clipped by 5 bases and J by 8 bases; unmatched bases: 10. The CDR3 reads CASSSSGILGTQYF. CDR3 sequence (DNA): TGTGCCAGCAGTAGCAGCGGGATATTGGGTACGCAGTATTTT.

The CDR3 sequence is CAASWGPPRDTQYF. The CDR3 DNA follows: TGCGCCGCTTCGTGGGGCCCCCCGAGAGATACGCAGTATTTT. The chain employs TRBV23-1 and TRBJ2-3, with D possibly being TRBD1 (5 bases). TRBV23-1 is given ORF status, its function remaining uncertain. The CDR3 totals 14 residues. The germline V and J ends were trimmed by 11 bases and 5 bases, with 20 bases remaining between them.

J is TRBJ1-5 and V is TRBV27, with D possibly TRBD1 on 6 matching bases. The germline CDR1 and CDR2 sequences are MNHEY and SMNVEV (reference sequence). Trimming left V 7 bases short and J 0 bases short, with 22 bases between. The CDR3 runs 18 residues. CDR3 in DNA: TGTGCCAGCATCAAGTTTTCAGGGGTCGATTATAGCAATCAGCCCCAGCATTTT. Protein: CASIKFSGVDYSNQPQHF.

The chain joins TRBV28 to TRBJ2-7; D gene unclear. V was shortened by 6 bases and J by 4 bases, with 13 bases between the two germline ends. The CDR3 sequence is 13 residues long. The V gene's germline CDR1 is MDHEN and CDR2 SYDVKM. CDR3 sequence: CASRKGFGYEQYF. CDR3 DNA sequence: TGTGCCAGCAGGAAGGGTTTTGGGTACGAGCAGTACTTC.

This chain uses TRBV27 with TRBJ2-7; no definite D call. V was shortened by 4 bases and J by 0 bases, with 7 bases between the two germline ends. CDR3 length: 13 amino acids. In germline, CDR1 is MNHEY, CDR2 SMNVEV (reference sequence). The CDR3 protein is CASSSSSSYEQYF. The CDR3 DNA sequence: TGTGCCAGCAGTTCCTCGAGCTCCTACGAGCAGTACTTC.

This clonotype was counted once. The chain joins TRBV6-1 to TRBJ1-2, with D uncertain. This CDR3 region has 13 residues. Trimming removed 7 bases from V and 6 bases from J, with 15 bases in between. Germline V gene sequence: CDR1 MNHNS, CDR2 SASEGT. CDR3 bases: TGTGCCAGCACTTCCACTCCTAGGCATGGCTACACCTTC. This sequence encodes CASTSTPRHGYTF.

The chain carries TRBV28 and TRBJ1-5; 10 positions agree with TRBD1. V shed 4 bases and J 3 bases; nucleotides not matched to a gene: 3. This CDR3 comprises 15 residues. The germline V gene has CDR1 MDHEN and CDR2 SYDVKM. The chain's CDR3 is CASSSTGGVNQPQHF. The DNA for the CDR3 is TGTGCCAGCAGTTCGACAGGGGGCGTCAATCAGCCCCAGCATTTT.

CDR3 sequence: CASSQQGMGTDTQYF. The CDR3, as DNA: TGTGCCAGCAGCCAGCAGGGAATGGGGACAGATACGCAGTATTTT. V usage is TRBV2 and J usage is TRBJ2-3; a possible D gene is TRBD1 (5 bases). CDR1 is SNHLY, CDR2 FYNNEI, per germline. This CDR3 contains 15 residues. Deletions cut 6 bases from V and 3 bases from J, with 16 bases between.

This sequence joins TRBV6-5 and TRBJ1-2; perhaps TRBD1 as D (5 bases). Trimming shortened V by 2 bases and J by 2 bases, and 12 bases separated the two germline ends. Per germline, CDR1 MNHEY and CDR2 SVGAGI. This CDR3 has 15 amino acids. In DNA, the CDR3 is TGTGCCAGCAGTTACGGGGGTGGTTCCAACTATGGCTACACCTTC. Amino acids: CASSYGGGSNYGYTF.

In its sample, this clonotype is medium-sized. The chain uses TRBV15 and TRBJ1-5; D perhaps matches TRBD1 (5 bases). CDR1 is LNHNV, CDR2 YYDKDF, per germline (reference sequence). The CDR3 contains 14 residues. V was clipped by 5 bases and J by 6 bases, with 14 bases between them. The CDR3 sequence is CATSPRQTGQPQHF. CDR3 nucleotides: TGTGCCACCAGCCCCAGACAGACTGGTCAGCCCCAGCATTTT.

The rearrangement links TRBV2 to TRBJ2-3; 7 bases are shared with TRBD1. CDR1 and CDR2 from the germline V gene are SNHLY and FYNNEI. With V trimmed by 5 bases and J by 0 bases, 8 bases remained unmatched. The CDR3 has 16 residues. CDR3 DNA: TGTGCCAGCAGTACGGGACAGCTTCCTAGCACAGATACGCAGTATTTT. Its translation: CASSTGQLPSTDTQYF. Full variable domain (remainder filled in from reference TRBV2 and TRBJ2-3): EPEVTQTPSHQVTQMGQEVILRCVPISNHLYFYWYRQILGQKVEFLVSFYNNEISEKSEIFDDQFSVERPDGSNFTLKIRSTKLEDSAMYFCASSTGQLPSTDTQYFGPGTRLTVL.

The rearrangement joins TRBV5-6 to TRBJ1-2, with D unresolved. V gave up 4 bases and J gave up 4 bases, with 14 bases separating them. Germline V lookup: CDR1 SGHDT, CDR2 YYEEEE. CDR3 length: 14 residues. This chain's CDR3 is CASSLPGFAYGYTF. The CDR3 region has the DNA TGTGCCAGCAGCCTCCCGGGGTTTGCCTATGGCTACACCTTC.

This clonotype occurred a few times. This chain uses TRBV20-1 with TRBJ2-7; 11 bases fit TRBD2. Germline trimming cut 1 base from V and 0 bases from J; bases unmatched to any gene: 2. The CDR3 totals 15 residues. Germline V lookup: CDR1 DFQATT, CDR2 SNEGSKA (reference sequence). Here the CDR3 reads CSARVGTSGSYEQYF. DNA for the CDR3: TGCAGTGCTAGAGTTGGGACTAGCGGCTCCTACGAGCAGTACTTC.

This rearrangement joins TRBV2 to TRBJ1-3, with TRBD1 as a possible D gene (5 bases). The CDR3 sequence is 15 residues long. Per germline, CDR1 SNHLY and CDR2 FYNNEI. V lost 3 bases to trimming and J lost 1 base, with 10 bases between them. This CDR3 is CASSEVRASGNTIYF. The CDR3 DNA sequence: TGTGCCAGCAGTGAGGTCAGGGCTTCTGGAAACACCATATATTTT.

This chain joins TRBV10-1 and TRBJ2-7; 7 nucleotides line up with TRBD1. The junction had 4 bases not matched to a gene; V was cut back by 5 bases and J by 0 bases. This CDR3 contains 14 residues. From germline, CDR1 is WNHNN and CDR2 SYGVQD (reference sequence). The CDR3 loop reads CASSKTGPSYEQYF. Here the CDR3 DNA reads TGCGCCAGCAGTAAGACAGGGCCCTCCTACGAGCAGTACTTC.

V is TRBV6-1 and J is TRBJ1-4, with 8 bases matching TRBD1. The germline CDR1 and CDR2 sequences are MNHNS and SASEGT. The length of the CDR3 is 13 residues. V lost 9 bases, J lost 3 bases, and 3 bases stayed unmatched. CDR3 protein: CASPGQANEKLFF. The CDR3 bases are TGTGCCAGTCCGGGACAGGCTAATGAAAAACTGTTTTTT.

The rearrangement joins TRBV2 to TRBJ1-3; the D is unclear. CDR3 length: 13 residues. V lost 4 bases and J lost 1, with 5 bases in between. Germline V gives CDR1 SNHLY, CDR2 FYNNEI. The CDR3 bases are TGTGCCAGCAGTGGGGAATCTGGAAACACCATATATTTT. It yields the protein CASSGESGNTIYF.

V and J are TRBV4-2 and TRBJ2-7, with 11 bases fitting TRBD2. V was clipped by 0 bases and J by 3 bases; unmatched bases: 1. The CDR3 extends over 15 amino acids. Germline V gene data show CDR1 as LGHNA and CDR2 as YNFKEQ. The CDR3 sequence is CASSQELAGVYEQYF. The CDR3 region has the DNA TGTGCCAGCAGCCAAGAACTAGCGGGAGTCTACGAGCAGTACTTC.

This sequence joins TRBV10-1 and TRBJ2-5; possibly TRBD1 for D (6 bases). The CDR3 consists of 13 residues. With 3 bases removed from V and 3 bases from J, the gap between germline ends came to 8 bases. Looked up from germline, CDR1 is WNHNN and CDR2 is SYGVQD (reference sequence). The CDR3 DNA follows: TGCGCCAGCAGTGAACAGGGCAAAGAGACCCAGTACTTC. As protein: CASSEQGKETQYF.